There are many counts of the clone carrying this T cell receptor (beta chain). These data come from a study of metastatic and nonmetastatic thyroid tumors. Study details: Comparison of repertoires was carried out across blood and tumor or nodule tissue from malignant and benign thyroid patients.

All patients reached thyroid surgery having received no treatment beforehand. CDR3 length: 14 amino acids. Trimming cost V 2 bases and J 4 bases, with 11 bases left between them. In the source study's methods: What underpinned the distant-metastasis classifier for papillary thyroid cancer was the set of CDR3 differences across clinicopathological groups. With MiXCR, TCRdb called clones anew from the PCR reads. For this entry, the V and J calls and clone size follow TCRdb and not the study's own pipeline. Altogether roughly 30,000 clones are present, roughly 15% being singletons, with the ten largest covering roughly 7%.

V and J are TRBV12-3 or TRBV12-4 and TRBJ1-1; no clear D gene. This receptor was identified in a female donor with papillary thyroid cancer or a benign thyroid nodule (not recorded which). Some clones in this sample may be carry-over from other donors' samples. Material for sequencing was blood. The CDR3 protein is CASSLHYKGTEAFF. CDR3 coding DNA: TGTGCCAGCAGTTTACATTATAAGGGCACTGAAGCTTTCTTT.